This T cell receptor (beta chain) emerged from a study of regulatory T cells. Study-wide findings and caveats: Regulatory T cells showed the strongest V-J pair restriction and V/J gene skewing among patient repertoires.

CDR3 length: 14 amino acids. V shed 1 base and J shed 5 bases, with 12 bases lying between them. CDR1 GTSNPN and CDR2 SVGIG come from the germline V gene (reference sequence). In the case of this clone: The antigen remains undetermined.

The primer mix had 52 TRBV and 13 TRBJ primers. Here immunoSEQ multiplex PCR was the method, and the copy in TCRdb shows in-frame clones only, minus some. The table has tens of thousands of clones, under 95% seen once. The TCR comes from a child younger than 10 with CD3G deficiency. The specimen was CD8+ T cells sorted from blood. The rearrangement joins TRBV30 to TRBJ2-1, with D perhaps given as TRBD1 or TRBD2 (5 bases each). This CDR3 is CAWSDGATHNEQFF. CDR3 DNA: TGTGCCTGGAGTGACGGGGCGACACACAATGAGCAGTTCTTC.